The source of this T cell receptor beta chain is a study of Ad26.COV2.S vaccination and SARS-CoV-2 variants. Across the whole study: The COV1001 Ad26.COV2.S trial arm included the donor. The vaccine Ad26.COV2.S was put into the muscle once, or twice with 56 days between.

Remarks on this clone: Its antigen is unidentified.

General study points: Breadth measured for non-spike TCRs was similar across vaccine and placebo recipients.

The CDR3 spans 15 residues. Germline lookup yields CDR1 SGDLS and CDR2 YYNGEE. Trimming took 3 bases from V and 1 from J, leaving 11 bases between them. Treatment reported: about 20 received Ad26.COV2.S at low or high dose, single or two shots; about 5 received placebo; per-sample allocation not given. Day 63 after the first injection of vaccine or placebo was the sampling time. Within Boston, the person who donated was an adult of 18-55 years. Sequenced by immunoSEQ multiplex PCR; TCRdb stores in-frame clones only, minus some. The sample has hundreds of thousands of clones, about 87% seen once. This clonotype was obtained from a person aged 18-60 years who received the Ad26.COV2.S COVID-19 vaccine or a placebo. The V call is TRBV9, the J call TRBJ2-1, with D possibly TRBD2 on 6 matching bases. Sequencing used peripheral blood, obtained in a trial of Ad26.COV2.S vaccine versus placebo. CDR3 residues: CASSARLGSYNEQFF. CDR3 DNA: TGTGCCAGCAGCGCGAGACTAGGGTCCTACAATGAGCAGTTCTTC.